The 27 T cell receptor beta chains below all came from one sample that was sequenced in a study of blood T cell repertoires in COVID-19. Assay: immunoSEQ multiplex PCR; the TCRdb copy retains only in-frame clones and omits some. The table records about 170,000 clones, just under 90% of them present only once. The sample was peripheral blood. The receptors shown here come from a man younger than 35 with active or convalescent COVID-19.

The gene calls are TRBV19 and TRBJ2-5; 9 bases are a match to TRBD2. With 3 bases clipped from V and 4 bases from J, the junction kept 9 bases outside the gene matches. Germline V gene data show CDR1 as LNHDA and CDR2 as SQIVND (reference sequence). The CDR3 is 16 amino acids. The CDR3, as DNA: TGTGCCAGTAGTATGAATAGCGGGGGAGGGCTAGAGACCCAGTACTTC. Residues: CASSMNSGGGLETQYF.

This rearrangement joins TRBV6-5 to TRBJ2-7, with 8 positions matching TRBD2. The CDR3 covers 13 residues. J gave up 1 base and V 6 bases, and 2 bases lay outside the gene matches. CDR1 MNHEY and CDR2 SVGAGI come from the germline V gene. Written as DNA, the CDR3 is TGTGCCAGCAGACTAGCGGATTCCTACGAGCAGTACTTC. This encodes CASRLADSYEQYF.

The rearrangement joins TRBV11-2 to TRBJ1-5; D possibly corresponds to TRBD1 (5 bases). Trimming removed 1 base from V and 4 bases from J, with 5 bases in between. The germline gives CDR1 SGHAT, CDR2 FQNNGV. The CDR3 covers 13 residues. Written as DNA, the CDR3 is TGTGCCAGCAGCTTAGGACAGAATCAGCCCCAGCATTTT. Protein: CASSLGQNQPQHF.

The chain has TRBV24-1 and TRBJ2-3, with TRBD1 as a possible D gene (5 bases). Germline CDR1 reads KGHDR; CDR2 reads SFDVKD. Trimming took off 9 bases at V and 0 bases at J, with 9 bases between the two ends. The CDR3 loop spans 13 amino acids. CDR3 bases: TGTGCCACCGGAGACAGTAGCACAGATACGCAGTATTTT. It codes for CATGDSSTDTQYF.

The chain carries TRBV7-9 and TRBJ1-3, with 8 bases that match TRBD1. The CDR3 runs to 18 residues. CDR1 is SEHNR, CDR2 FQNEAQ, per germline (reference sequence). V was pared by 1 base and J by 1 base, with 9 bases of the junction left unmatched. CDR3 coding DNA: TGTGCCAGCAGCTTAGGAGGGAGACAGGGGCGGTCTGGAAACACCATATATTTT. Amino acids: CASSLGGRQGRSGNTIYF. The full variable domain, completed using reference TRBV7-9 and TRBJ1-3, is DTGVSQNPRHKITKRGQNVTFRCDPISEHNRLYWYRQTLGQGPEFLTYFQNEAQLEKSRLLSDRFSAERPKGSFSTLEIQRTEQGDSAMYLCASSLGGRQGRSGNTIYFGEGSWLTVV.

The chain uses TRBV9 and TRBJ1-1; D is possibly TRBD1 (5 bases). This CDR3 spans 14 amino acids. V shed 0 bases and J shed 8 bases, with 14 bases lying between them. Per the germline V gene, CDR1 is SGDLS and CDR2 is YYNGEE. As DNA, the CDR3 is TGTGCCAGCAGCGTAGGGTGGCAGGGTACCGAAGCTTTCTTT. This encodes CASSVGWQGTEAFF.

The chain carries TRBV6-6 and TRBJ1-2; a weak D match, TRBD1 (6 bases). The V end lost 5 bases, the J end lost 6 bases, and 34 bases lay between the germline ends. There are 20 residues in the CDR3. The germline V gene encodes CDR1 MNHNY and CDR2 SVGAGI (reference sequence). The CDR3 protein is CASSPYVSLAVRAGGDGYTF. The DNA of the CDR3 is TGTGCCAGCAGTCCATACGTGAGCCTTGCTGTACGGGCGGGGGGCGATGGCTACACCTTC.

The chain couples TRBV7-9 to TRBJ1-1; TRBD1 aligns across 8 bases. From germline, CDR1 is SEHNR and CDR2 FQNEAQ (reference sequence). With 3 bases clipped from V and 8 bases from J, the junction kept 14 bases outside the gene matches. The CDR3 runs to 16 residues. The CDR3 loop reads CASSFSQGVGYAEAFF. In DNA form, the CDR3 reads TGTGCCAGCAGCTTTTCACAGGGGGTTGGGTACGCCGAAGCTTTCTTT.

This sequence joins TRBV7-2 and TRBJ1-5; D gene uncertain. The germline V gene encodes CDR1 SGHTA and CDR2 FQGNSA. V lost 8 bases and J lost 3, with 8 bases in between. CDR3 length equals 12 residues. CDR3 nucleotide sequence: TGTGCCAGCGGACTGTACAATCAGCCCCAGCATTTT. Protein product: CASGLYNQPQHF.

The chain links TRBV9 to TRBJ2-3; D is possibly TRBD2 (5 bases). Trimming took 0 bases from V and 2 from J, leaving 13 bases between them. CDR3 length: 16 amino acids. Germline loops: CDR1 SGDLS, CDR2 YYNGEE. This CDR3 reads CASSVAKAELTDTQYF. CDR3 DNA sequence: TGTGCCAGCAGCGTAGCAAAAGCGGAACTCACAGATACGCAGTATTTT.

The chain carries TRBV28 and TRBJ2-7; D unresolved. There are 15 residues in the CDR3. Germline CDR1 MDHEN, CDR2 SYDVKM. V shed 0 bases and J shed 0 bases, with 9 bases lying between them. The CDR3 region is CASSLWNGLSYEQYV. CDR3 coding DNA: TGTGCCAGCAGTTTATGGAATGGCCTCTCCTACGAGCAGTACGTC.

This chain links TRBV19 with TRBJ2-1; 7 nucleotides line up with TRBD2. With 4 bases clipped from V and 2 bases from J, the junction kept 5 bases outside the gene matches. The CDR3 runs 15 residues. Germline CDR1 LNHDA, CDR2 SQIVND (reference sequence). The CDR3 nucleotides are TGTGCCAGTAGTACCGCGGGGGTTCCCTACAATGAGCAGTTCTTC. It codes for CASSTAGVPYNEQFF.

This chain uses TRBV7-2 with TRBJ2-5; tentatively, D is TRBD1 (5 bases). Germline-derived CDR1 and CDR2 are SGHTA and FQGNSA. This CDR3 has 14 residues. Trimming stripped 2 bases from V and 4 bases from J, with 11 bases between. The CDR3 protein is CASSLQGTRETQYF. The CDR3 DNA reads TGTGCCAGCAGCTTACAGGGCACCCGAGAGACCCAGTACTTC. Combining the CDR3 with reference TRBV7-2 and TRBJ2-5 gives the whole variable domain GAGVSQSPSNKVTEKGKDVELRCDPISGHTALYWYRQSLGQGLEFLIYFQGNSAPDKSGLPSDRFSAERTGGSVSTLTIQRTQQEDSAVYLCASSLQGTRETQYFGPGTRLLVL.

The rearrangement uses TRBV5-4 and TRBJ2-1; TRBD2 is a possible D gene (5 bases). Germline CDR1 SGHNT, CDR2 YYREEE (reference sequence). The V end was cut by 4 bases, the J end by 0 bases, with 11 bases between. The CDR3 has 15 amino acids. The CDR3 protein is CASSPGYLSYNEQFF. CDR3 in DNA: TGTGCCAGCAGCCCGGGGTACCTCTCCTACAATGAGCAGTTCTTC.

The gene calls are TRBV3-1 (or the pseudogene TRBV3-2) and TRBJ2-3; 10 bases map to TRBD2. The CDR3 loop spans 17 amino acids. CDR1 LGHDT and CDR2 YNNKEL come from the germline V gene (reference sequence). Trimming cost V 3 bases and J 1 base; bases outside gene matches: 7. The CDR3 region is CASSHRRGTSGTDTQYF. CDR3 DNA: TGTGCCAGCAGCCACCGTAGAGGGACTAGCGGCACAGATACGCAGTATTTT.

The V call is TRBV6-5, the J call TRBJ1-6; D remains ambiguous. This CDR3 is built from 15 residues. The germline V gene has CDR1 MNHEY and CDR2 SVGAGI. With 5 bases removed from V and 7 bases from J, the gap between germline ends came to 15 bases. The chain's CDR3 is CASSRAEPGNSPLHF. The CDR3 nucleotides are TGTGCCAGCAGTCGGGCCGAGCCGGGGAATTCACCCCTCCACTTT.

The chain links TRBV7-3 to TRBJ2-7, with D perhaps TRBD1 (5 bases). Trimming cost V 6 bases and J 5 bases, with 17 bases left between them. There are 14 residues in the CDR3. In germline, CDR1 is SGHTA, CDR2 FQGTGA. In DNA, the CDR3 is TGTGCCAGCAGTCACCTAGGGGAAAACGACGAGCAGTACTTC. Translating gives CASSHLGENDEQYF. Looking up the rest from reference TRBV7-3 and TRBJ2-7 gives the full variable domain: GAGVSQTPSNKVTEKGKYVELRCDPISGHTALYWYRQSLGQGPEFLIYFQGTGAADDSGLPNDRFFAVRPEGSVSTLKIQRTERGDSAVYLCASSHLGENDEQYFGPGTRLTVT.

This chain links TRBV9 with TRBJ1-2; possible D gene TRBD1, 5 bases. V lost 2 bases, J lost 4 bases, and 9 bases lay in between. CDR3 length: 13 residues. Germline V gene sequence: CDR1 SGDLS, CDR2 YYNGEE. CDR3 in amino acids: CASSVQGGYGYTF. CDR3 in DNA: TGTGCCAGCAGCGTGCAGGGAGGCTATGGCTACACCTTC. The variable domain in full, completed from reference TRBV9 and TRBJ1-2, reads DSGVTQTPKHLITATGQRVTLRCSPRSGDLSVYWYQQSLDQGLQFLIQYYNGEERAKGNILERFSAQQFPDLHSELNLSSLELGDSALYFCASSVQGGYGYTFGSGTRLTVV.

The V call is TRBV28, the J call TRBJ1-3, with D perhaps matching TRBD1 (5 bases). CDR1 MDHEN and CDR2 SYDVKM come from the germline V gene. The ends were cut back, 8 bases at V and 2 bases at J, with 16 bases in the middle. This CDR3 spans 15 amino acids. The CDR3: CASSGTKGTGNTIYF. The CDR3 nucleotides read TGTGCCAGCTCAGGAACGAAGGGGACTGGAAACACCATATATTTT. Variable domain in full (rest from reference TRBV28 and TRBJ1-3): DVKVTQSSRYLVKRTGEKVFLECVQDMDHENMFWYRQDPGLGLRLIYFSYDVKMKEKGDIPEGYSVSREKKERFSLILESASTNQTSMYLCASSGTKGTGNTIYFGEGSWLTVV.

V gene TRBV18 combines with J gene TRBJ2-7; D possibly corresponds to TRBD1 (6 bases). Between the trimmed V and J ends, which lost 3 bases and 5 bases, there was a span of 17 bases. The CDR3 is 15 residues long. The V gene's germline CDR1 is KGHSH and CDR2 LQKENI. The CDR3 reads CASSPTTLRQDEQYF. CDR3 in DNA: TGTGCCAGCTCACCGACCACTCTGAGACAGGACGAGCAGTACTTC.

The CDR3 nucleotides are TGTGCCACCAGCAGACCTCCCGCGGGAGCAGATACGCAGTATTTT. Translating it yields CATSRPPAGADTQYF. The V and J genes are TRBV15 and TRBJ2-3, with 7 nucleotides matching TRBD2. J gave up 4 bases and V 2 bases, and 6 bases lay outside the gene matches. The length of the CDR3 is 15 residues. CDR1 is LNHNV, CDR2 YYDKDF, per germline (reference sequence).

The V call is TRBV15, the J call TRBJ1-5; D is perhaps TRBD1 (5 bases). The CDR3 covers 15 residues. V gave up 9 bases and J gave up 0 bases, with 15 bases separating them. Germline assignment: CDR1 LNHNV and CDR2 YYDKDF (reference sequence). CDR3 in amino acids: CATRTGPGSNQPQHF. CDR3 sequence (DNA): TGTGCCACGAGAACAGGTCCGGGTAGCAATCAGCCCCAGCATTTT.

The CDR3 nucleotides are TGTGCCAGCAGTTTAATAGCGGGTCCCTACGAGCAGTACTTC. Its translation is CASSLIAGPYEQYF. The V gene is TRBV27, the J gene TRBJ2-7, with 7 bases that match TRBD2. Germline V lookup: CDR1 MNHEY, CDR2 SMNVEV (reference sequence). V dropped 2 bases and J dropped 2; count of bases not matched to a gene: 3. This CDR3 comprises 14 residues.

The chain uses TRBV10-3 and TRBJ1-6; D uncertain. The CDR3 has 15 amino acids. CDR1 is ENHRY and CDR2 is SYGVKD in the germline V gene. Trimming took 0 bases from V and 6 from J, leaving 9 bases between them. Written as DNA, the CDR3 is TGTGCCATCAGTGAGTCGTGGCCGGGTAATTCACCCCTCCACTTT. It translates to CAISESWPGNSPLHF.

This clone has just a few counts. The chain employs TRBV27 and TRBJ2-2, with D uncertain. The CDR3 spans 15 residues. Germline V lookup: CDR1 MNHEY, CDR2 SMNVEV (reference sequence). Trimming removed 5 bases from V and 4 bases from J, with 14 bases in between. The CDR3 coding sequence is TGTGCCAGCAGTCCTCGGGTAGCAAGCACCGGGGAGCTGTTTTTT. Its protein product is CASSPRVASTGELFF.

The V gene is TRBV28, the J gene TRBJ1-6; D is ambiguous. In germline, CDR1 is MDHEN, CDR2 SYDVKM. The CDR3 sequence is 14 residues long. Trimming cost V 1 base and J 8 bases, with 9 bases left between them. The CDR3: CASSLFQADSPLHF. CDR3 sequence (DNA): TGTGCCAGCAGTTTATTTCAGGCCGATTCACCCCTCCACTTT.

The rearrangement links TRBV14 to TRBJ1-1, with 7 positions matching TRBD1. Germline loops: CDR1 SGHDN, CDR2 FVKESK. After removal of 6 bases from V and 4 bases from J, the junction contained 14 bases not matched to a gene. The CDR3 is made up of 16 amino acids. CDR3 in amino acids: CASSLTLTGWGTEAFF. CDR3 in DNA: TGTGCCAGCAGTCTAACCTTGACAGGGTGGGGCACTGAAGCTTTCTTT.